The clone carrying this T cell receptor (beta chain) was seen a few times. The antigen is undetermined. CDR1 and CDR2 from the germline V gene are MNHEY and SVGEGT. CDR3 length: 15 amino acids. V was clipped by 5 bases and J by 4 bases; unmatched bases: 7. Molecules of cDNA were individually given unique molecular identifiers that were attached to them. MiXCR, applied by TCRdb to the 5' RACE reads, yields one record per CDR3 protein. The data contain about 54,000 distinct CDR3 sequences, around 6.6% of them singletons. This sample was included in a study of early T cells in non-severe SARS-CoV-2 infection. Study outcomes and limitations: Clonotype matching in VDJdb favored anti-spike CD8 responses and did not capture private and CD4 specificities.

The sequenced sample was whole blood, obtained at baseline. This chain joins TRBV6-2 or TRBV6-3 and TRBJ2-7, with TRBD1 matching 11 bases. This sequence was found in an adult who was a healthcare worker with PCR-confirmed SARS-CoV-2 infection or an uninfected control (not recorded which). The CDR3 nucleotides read TGTGCCAGCAGTAACAACCGGGACAGGGGGTACGAGCAGTACTTC. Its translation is CASSNNRDRGYEQYF.